A single sample is the source of the 5 T cell receptor beta chains below, sequenced in a study of Tregs in tolerant kidney transplant recipients. The assay was immunoSEQ multiplex PCR, and TCRdb's table has in-frame clones only and misses some. The sample lists some 90,000 clones; around nine tenths were seen once. Sequencing was performed on CD8+ T cells from blood. The receptors come from a human donor in good health.

The chain couples TRBV19 to TRBJ1-5; 8 bases fit TRBD1. Trimming removed 4 bases from V and 7 bases from J; junction bases left unmatched: 3. Per germline, CDR1 LNHDA and CDR2 SQIVND (reference sequence). The CDR3 extends over 13 amino acids. As DNA, the CDR3 is TGTGCCAGTAGTAGACAGGGGAGGCAGCCCCAGCATTTT. As protein: CASSRQGRQPQHF. Looking up the rest from reference TRBV19 and TRBJ1-5 gives the full variable domain: DGGITQSPKYLFRKEGQNVTLSCEQNLNHDAMYWYRQDPGQGLRLIYYSQIVNDFQKGDIAEGYSVSREKKESFPLTVTSAQKNPTAFYLCASSRQGRQPQHFGDGTRLSIL.

The V call is TRBV6-5, the J call TRBJ1-5, with 7 bases fitting TRBD1. The CDR3 has 14 amino acids. After removal of 4 bases from V and 3 bases from J, the junction contained 3 bases not matched to a gene. Germline CDR1 is MNHEY and CDR2 is SVGAGI. CDR3 sequence (DNA): TGTGCCAGCAGTTCAGGGGGGCCCAATCAGCCCCAGCATTTT. The encoded protein is CASSSGGPNQPQHF.

The chain couples TRBV27 to TRBJ2-1; 7 positions match TRBD2. J gave up 3 bases and V 5 bases, and 10 bases lay outside the gene matches. Germline V CDR1 and CDR2: MNHEY, SMNVEV (reference sequence). This CDR3 region has 16 residues. The CDR3 DNA reads as TGTGCCAGCAGTACAACCCCTTCTAGCGGCTACAATGAGCAGTTCTTC. Residues: CASSTTPSSGYNEQFF.

This clone has a single count. The genes are TRBV4-1 and TRBJ2-3; D tentatively fits TRBD1 or TRBD2 (5 bases each). Trimming removed 2 bases from V and 11 bases from J, with 14 bases in between. This CDR3 has 13 residues. Germline CDR1 and CDR2: MGHRA and YSYEKL. The CDR3 bases are TGCGCCAGCAGCCAAAATACCGGGACCGGGCAGTATTTT. Amino acids: CASSQNTGTGQYF.

A single count supports this clone. The CDR3 loop reads CASSYSMAPNTGELFF. For the CDR3, the DNA is TGTGCCAGCAGTTACTCGATGGCACCGAACACCGGGGAGCTGTTTTTT. The chain carries TRBV6-5 and TRBJ2-2; D unresolved. The germline CDR1 and CDR2 sequences are MNHEY and SVGAGI. The CDR3 sequence is 16 residues long. Trimming took 0 bases from V and 0 from J, leaving 8 bases between them.